Following are 5 T cell receptor beta chains from one sample sequenced in a study of blood T cell repertoires in COVID-19. Sequenced by immunoSEQ multiplex PCR; TCRdb stores in-frame clones only, minus some. The sample lists about 80,000 clones, over 75% occurring once. The sequenced sample consisted of peripheral blood. These receptors all come from an elderly man with acute or convalescent COVID-19.

J is TRBJ1-6 and V is TRBV12-3 or TRBV12-4; D unresolved. Trimming removed 6 bases from V and 3 bases from J, with 6 bases in between. The CDR3 spans 13 residues. Here the CDR3 DNA reads TGTGCCAGCAGCCGAGACTATAATTCACCCCTCCACTTT. This codes for CASSRDYNSPLHF.

This clone was observed once. The chain links TRBV21-1 to TRBJ1-2; the table calls TRBD1, which could not be checked here. TRBV21-1 is annotated as a pseudogene. There are 15 residues in the CDR3. CDR3 bases: TGTGCCAGCAGCAAAGTTAGCCCAGGGGTGGGAGGCTACACCTTC. Translated, it gives CASSKVSPGVGGYTF.

The chain has TRBV12-3 or TRBV12-4 and TRBJ1-3; D unclear. V dropped 5 bases and J dropped 2 bases, with 4 bases sitting between them. The length of the CDR3 is 12 residues. The CDR3 nucleotides read TGTGCCAGCAGTCCAGCTGGAAACACCATATATTTT. It encodes CASSPAGNTIYF.

The rearrangement joins TRBV29-1 to TRBJ2-1; TRBD1 matches at 10 bases. This CDR3 region has 12 residues. V lost 7 bases and J lost 5; bases outside the gene matches: 2. The germline V gene encodes CDR1 SQVTM and CDR2 ANQGSEA. The CDR3 DNA reads TGCAGCGCGGACAGGGGGAACAATGAGCAGTTCTTC. It translates to CSADRGNNEQFF.

This clone was detected only once. The V call is TRBV5-8, the J call TRBJ1-3; no definite D call. Per the germline V gene, CDR1 is SGHTS and CDR2 is YDEGEE. The CDR3 has 13 residues. Trimming took off 7 bases at V and 1 base at J, with 9 bases between the two ends. The CDR3 sequence: CASLQVSGNTIYF. Here the CDR3 DNA reads TGTGCCAGCTTGCAGGTTTCTGGAAACACCATATATTTT.